This T cell receptor (beta chain) is from a study of cytomegalovirus exposure and HLA in healthy donors. General study results and limits: The study flagged about 150 TCR beta chains as cytomegalovirus-associated.

The germline gives CDR1 WSHSY, CDR2 SAAADI. The CDR3 spans 15 residues. V dropped 8 bases and J dropped 4 bases, with 20 bases sitting between them. The PCR made use of 60 Vbeta and 13 Jbeta primers. Generated by immunoSEQ multiplex PCR, the TCRdb table keeps only in-frame clones and is missing some. The sample holds some 220,000 clones, roughly 84% seen once. On this clone: Its antigen is not known.

The source of this sequence is a girl aged 2-15 years in good health and CMV-seronegative. The sequencing sample was made of PBMCs. The J gene is TRBJ1-1, the V gene TRBV10-2, with D perhaps TRBD1 (6 bases). The CDR3 reads CASGWGGESITEAFF. The CDR3 DNA sequence: TGCGCCAGCGGGTGGGGGGGCGAGTCTATCACTGAAGCTTTCTTT.